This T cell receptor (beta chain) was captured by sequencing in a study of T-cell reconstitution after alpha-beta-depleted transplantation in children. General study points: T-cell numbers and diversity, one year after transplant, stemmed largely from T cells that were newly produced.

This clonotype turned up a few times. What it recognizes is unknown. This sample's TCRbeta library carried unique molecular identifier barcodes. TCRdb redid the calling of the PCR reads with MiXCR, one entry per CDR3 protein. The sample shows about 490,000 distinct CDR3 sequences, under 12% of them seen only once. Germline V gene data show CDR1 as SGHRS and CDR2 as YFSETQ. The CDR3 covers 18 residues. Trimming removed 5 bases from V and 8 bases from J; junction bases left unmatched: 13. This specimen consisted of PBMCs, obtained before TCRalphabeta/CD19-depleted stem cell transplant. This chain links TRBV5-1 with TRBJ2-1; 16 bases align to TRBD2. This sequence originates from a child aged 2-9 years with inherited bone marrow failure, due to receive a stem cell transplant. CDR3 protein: CASRGLAGGIGNFDEQFF. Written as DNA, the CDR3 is TGCGCCAGCAGGGGACTAGCGGGAGGGATTGGAAATTTCGATGAGCAGTTCTTC. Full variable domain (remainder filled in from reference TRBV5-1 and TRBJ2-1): KAGVTQTPRYLIKTRGQQVTLSCSPISGHRSVSWYQQTPGQGLQFLFEYFSETQRNKGNFPGRFSGRQFSNSRSEMNVSTLELGDSALYLCASRGLAGGIGNFDEQFFGPGTRLTVL.